The 3 T cell receptor beta chains below all came from one sample that was sequenced in a study of response to subunit inactivated influenza vaccine. TCRdb used MiXCR to reprocess the RT-PCR reads, holding one entry per CDR3 protein. This sample carries 200,000 to 300,000 distinct CDR3 sequences, 12% of them seen once, and the ten largest clones take 7.8%. The input for sequencing was non-naive T cells sorted from PBMCs, taken around 15 days before vaccination. The receptors were gathered from a man aged 50 to 59 who received an inactivated influenza vaccine.

This clonotype was found once. This may stem from a read error, because a much larger clone lies one nucleotide away. J is TRBJ2-7 and V is TRBV4-1; 7 bases agree with TRBD1. The J call is doubtful: the DNA matches TRBJ2-1 better. The CDR3 totals 16 residues. Germline assignment: CDR1 MGHRA and CDR2 YSYEKL. This CDR3 is CASSQGFAGGLREQFF. The DNA of the CDR3 is TGCGCCAGCAGCCAAGGTTTCGCAGGGGGTCTAAGAGAGCAGTTCTTC.

The chain links TRBV2 to TRBJ2-1; D uncertain. Germline CDR1 is SNHLY and CDR2 is FYNNEI. Between the trimmed V and J ends, which lost 4 bases and 8 bases, there was a span of 6 bases. This CDR3 is 11 amino acids long. In DNA form, the CDR3 reads TGTGCCAGCAGTGCGATCCATGAGCAGTTCTTC. It translates to CASSAIHEQFF.

There are a few counts of this clonotype. For the CDR3, the DNA is TGTGCCAGCAGTTCCGGGACAGGGAGCCAGCCCCAGCATTTT. It encodes CASSSGTGSQPQHF. The chain couples TRBV6-5 to TRBJ1-5, with 9 nucleotides matching TRBD1. Germline V gives CDR1 MNHEY, CDR2 SVGAGI. CDR3 size: 14 residues. V was pared by 4 bases and J by 7 bases, with 5 bases of the junction left unmatched.